Here is one T cell receptor beta chain with its context. This sample stems from a study of T-cell memory formation after mild COVID-19. One entry per CDR3 protein results from TCRdb running MiXCR on the 5' RACE reads. The data show under 300,000 distinct CDR3 sequences, approximately 7.6% seen once. The CDR3 contains 16 residues. Germline V gene sequence: CDR1 MGHRA, CDR2 YSYEKL. Trimming took off 4 bases at V and 6 bases at J, with 19 bases between the two ends. The receptor was derived from a young man who had mild COVID-19 (a few samples of this study predate the infection). Cell type and time point are not known. Sequencing was carried out using PBMCs or a T cell subset sorted from them (not recorded which). V gene TRBV4-1 combines with J gene TRBJ1-5, with D possibly TRBD1 on 5 matching bases. The CDR3 here is CASSRMGQGVRQPQHF. In DNA, the CDR3 is TGCGCCAGCAGCCGAATGGGCCAGGGAGTCCGTCAGCCCCAGCATTTT.